One sample yielded the 20 T cell receptor beta chains listed below, sequenced in a study of blood T cell repertoires in COVID-19. Generated by immunoSEQ multiplex PCR, the TCRdb table keeps only in-frame clones and is missing some. The profile shows approximately 280,000 clones, roughly 90% of them singletons. The sample comprised peripheral blood. All receptors derive from a woman under 40 with COVID-19, enrolled during active disease.

The rearrangement links TRBV25-1 to TRBJ1-2; D is uncertain. Trimming shortened V by 6 bases and J by 3 bases, and 14 bases separated the two germline ends. The CDR3 is made up of 14 amino acids. The V gene's germline CDR1 is MGHDK and CDR2 SYGVNS. The CDR3: CASSPAMGDYGYTF. CDR3 bases: TGTGCCAGCAGCCCCGCGATGGGAGACTATGGCTACACCTTC.

This clone was counted once. The chain recombines TRBV27 with TRBJ2-7; TRBD1 agrees at 12 bases. The CDR3 runs 16 residues. CDR1 is MNHEY, CDR2 SMNVEV, per germline (reference sequence). V was pared by 5 bases and J by 4 bases, with 9 bases of the junction left unmatched. For the CDR3, the DNA is TGTGCCAGCAGTGGAACCCCGGGACAGGGGGCGTACGAGCAGTACTTC. It codes for CASSGTPGQGAYEQYF.

This chain connects TRBV9 to TRBJ1-3; D perhaps matches TRBD1 (6 bases). Per germline, CDR1 SGDLS and CDR2 YYNGEE. The length of the CDR3 is 15 residues. V dropped 3 bases and J dropped 2 bases, with 12 bases sitting between them. The CDR3 sequence is CASSGLQGAGNTIYF. The CDR3 DNA is TGTGCCAGCAGCGGATTACAGGGCGCTGGAAACACCATATATTTT.

This sequence joins TRBV11-2 and TRBJ1-1, with D perhaps TRBD1 (6 bases). The CDR3 length is 14 residues. Trimming took off 7 bases at V and 5 bases at J, with 17 bases between the two ends. Germline V lookup: CDR1 SGHAT, CDR2 FQNNGV. The CDR3 loop is CASNPGGARTEAFF. In DNA, the CDR3 is TGTGCCAGCAACCCGGGGGGGGCCCGGACTGAAGCTTTCTTT.

The chain uses TRBV9 and TRBJ1-1; the D gene is possibly TRBD1 (5 bases). Germline CDR1 and CDR2: SGDLS and YYNGEE. This CDR3 has 15 residues. Trimming pared 3 bases from V and 0 bases from J, leaving 12 bases between. CDR3: CASSAEPTVNTEAFF. The CDR3 bases are TGTGCCAGCAGCGCTGAGCCGACAGTGAACACTGAAGCTTTCTTT. Looking up the rest from reference TRBV9 and TRBJ1-1 gives the full variable domain: DSGVTQTPKHLITATGQRVTLRCSPRSGDLSVYWYQQSLDQGLQFLIQYYNGEERAKGNILERFSAQQFPDLHSELNLSSLELGDSALYFCASSAEPTVNTEAFFGQGTRLTVV.

V and J are TRBV5-4 and TRBJ1-6; D is ambiguous. Germline CDR1 and CDR2: SGHNT and YYREEE (reference sequence). CDR3 length: 12 amino acids. Trimming cost V 5 bases and J 5 bases, with 5 bases left between them. CDR3 DNA: TGTGCCAGCAGTCTAGATAATTCACCCCTCCACTTT. It translates to CASSLDNSPLHF.

The chain links TRBV2 to TRBJ2-5; TRBD1 might be the D (5 bases). V lost 7 bases, J lost 5 bases, and 14 bases lay in between. The CDR3 extends over 13 amino acids. CDR1 is SNHLY and CDR2 is FYNNEI in the germline V gene. CDR3 residues: CASTPARVETQYF. The CDR3, as DNA: TGTGCCAGCACCCCCGCCAGGGTCGAGACCCAGTACTTC.

J is TRBJ1-1 and V is TRBV5-1; D remains unclear. The germline gives CDR1 SGHRS, CDR2 YFSETQ. This CDR3 comprises 14 residues. Trimming removed 0 bases from V and 7 bases from J, with 13 bases in between. In DNA form, the CDR3 reads TGCGCCAGCAGCTTGGATCTGTCCGGACTTGAAGCTTTCTTT. Translated: CASSLDLSGLEAFF.

This clone is a singleton in its sample. The V and J genes are TRBV6-5 and TRBJ1-6, with 7 bases aligning to TRBD1. The CDR3 spans 15 residues. Germline assignment: CDR1 MNHEY and CDR2 SVGAGI. V lost 6 bases to trimming and J lost 9 bases; unmatched junction nucleotides: 11. The CDR3 DNA is TGTGCCAGCAGCCTTCGACAGGGCCGGGGTTCACCCCTCCACTTT. This translates into CASSLRQGRGSPLHF.

The chain joins TRBV4-2 to TRBJ1-1; 7 bases fit TRBD1. CDR1 and CDR2 from the germline V gene are LGHNA and YNFKEQ. CDR3 length: 15 residues. Trimming at V came to 1 base and at J to 0 bases, leaving 2 bases not matched to a gene. CDR3 DNA: TGTGCCAGCAGCCAAGCCGGGACAGTGAACACTGAAGCTTTCTTT. Translation: CASSQAGTVNTEAFF.

J is TRBJ1-1 and V is TRBV4-1, with D unclear. Trimming took off 2 bases at V and 3 bases at J, with 16 bases between the two ends. Germline V gene sequence: CDR1 MGHRA, CDR2 YSYEKL. The CDR3 sequence is 16 residues long. As DNA, the CDR3 is TGCGCCAGCAGCCAATTACGGGGAGGACGGGACACTGAAGCTTTCTTT. It codes for CASSQLRGGRDTEAFF.

The rearrangement joins TRBV28 to TRBJ2-2, with 7 positions matching TRBD2. Germline assignment: CDR1 MDHEN and CDR2 SYDVKM. J was trimmed by 3 bases and V by 5 bases; bases with no gene match: 6. This CDR3 spans 15 amino acids. CDR3 sequence reads: CASSRGDSYTGELFF. CDR3 sequence (DNA): TGTGCCAGCAGTCGGGGGGACTCGTACACCGGGGAGCTGTTTTTT.

Remarks on this clone: One junction end disagrees with the germline gene, perhaps due to a read error. The chain joins TRBV7-7 to TRBJ2-1; 13 nucleotides align to TRBD2. This CDR3 comprises 20 residues. Germline V CDR1 and CDR2: SSHAT, FNYEAQ (reference sequence). The CDR3 bases are TGTGCTAGCAGCCGCCAACCCCGGACTAGCGGGAGTAGGGCCTACAATGAGCAGTTCTTC. Translating it yields CASSRQPRTSGSRAYNEQFF.

This sequence joins TRBV12-3 or TRBV12-4 and TRBJ1-1; D is undetermined. There are 13 residues in the CDR3. Trimming left V 3 bases short and J 1 base short, with 6 bases between. CDR3 nucleotide sequence: TGTGCCAGCAGTTTTCAGGAGAACACTGAAGCTTTCTTT. It specifies CASSFQENTEAFF.

V gene TRBV5-6 combines with J gene TRBJ1-6; D is possibly TRBD1 (6 bases). V was trimmed by 5 bases and J by 9 bases, leaving 12 bases between them. Germline CDR1 is SGHDT and CDR2 is YYEEEE. The CDR3 is 13 residues long. Here the CDR3 reads CASRGTLASPLHF. DNA for the CDR3: TGTGCCAGCAGAGGGACACTGGCTTCACCCCTCCACTTT. The full variable domain, rest sourced from reference TRBV5-6 and TRBJ1-6, is DAGVTQSPTHLIKTRGQQVTLRCSPKSGHDTVSWYQQALGQGPQFIFQYYEEEERQRGNFPDRFSGHQFPNYSSELNVNALLLGDSALYLCASRGTLASPLHFGNGTRLTVT.

In DNA, the CDR3 is TGTGCCAGCAGTTTAGGGACAACCTACAATGAGCAGTTCTTC. This sequence encodes CASSLGTTYNEQFF. The chain has TRBV28 and TRBJ2-1; TRBD1 is a possible D gene (6 bases). This CDR3 is 14 amino acids long. CDR1 MDHEN and CDR2 SYDVKM come from the germline V gene. The V and J ends lost 2 bases and 2 bases respectively, with 7 bases between them.

J is TRBJ1-6 and V is TRBV19; 8 bases agree with TRBD1. V shed 3 bases and J 0 bases; nucleotides not matched to a gene: 10. The CDR3 length is 19 residues. Germline loops: CDR1 LNHDA, CDR2 SQIVND (reference sequence). The CDR3 DNA reads as TGTGCCAGTAGTATCGGATTGGACAGGGCAAGCTCCTATAATTCACCCCTCCACTTT. Protein sequence: CASSIGLDRASSYNSPLHF.

This chain connects TRBV13 to TRBJ2-2; TRBD1 matches at 10 bases. The CDR3 has 15 residues. After removal of 4 bases from V and 6 bases from J, the junction contained 5 bases not matched to a gene. Germline CDR1 reads PRHDT; CDR2 reads FYEKMQ (reference sequence). As DNA, the CDR3 is TGTGCCAGCAGCTCGGAGGGGACAGGGGCCGGGGAGCTGTTTTTT. Translated, it gives CASSSEGTGAGELFF.

The chain combines TRBV28 with TRBJ1-1, with D possibly TRBD1 on 5 matching bases. Trimming removed 5 bases from V and 10 bases from J, with 11 bases in between. Germline CDR1 reads MDHEN; CDR2 reads SYDVKM. This CDR3 spans 11 amino acids. The CDR3 here is CASSPREGAFF. The CDR3 nucleotides read TGTGCCAGCAGTCCCAGGGAGGGAGCTTTCTTT.

The rearrangement links TRBV4-3 to TRBJ1-1; 10 bases fit TRBD1. CDR3 length equals 17 residues. Germline CDR1 reads LGHNA; CDR2 reads YSLEER. The junction had 7 bases not matched to a gene; V was cut back by 0 bases and J by 3 bases. CDR3 protein: CASSQETGGAFDTEAFF. CDR3 coding DNA: TGCGCCAGCAGCCAAGAGACAGGGGGCGCTTTCGACACTGAAGCTTTCTTT.